These 26 T cell receptor beta chains were sequenced from one sample in a study of Ad26.COV2.S vaccination and SARS-CoV-2 variants. Clones were read by immunoSEQ multiplex PCR, and TCRdb kept only the in-frame ones, dropping some. The table records about 440,000 clones, around 88% of them present only once. The treatment: around 19 received Ad26.COV2.S at low or high dose, single or two shots; 5 received placebo; per-sample allocation not given. The study sampled participants on day 63 after the first vaccine or placebo injection. The specimen was peripheral blood, collected in a trial of Ad26.COV2.S vaccine versus placebo. The receptors originated from a person between 18 and 60 years old who received the Ad26.COV2.S COVID-19 vaccine or a placebo.

This chain links TRBV3-1 (or the pseudogene TRBV3-2) with TRBJ2-1, with 14 bases identical to TRBD2. Trimming at V came to 3 bases and at J to 6 bases, leaving 4 bases not matched to a gene. The CDR3 sequence is 16 residues long. CDR1 and CDR2 (germline): LGHDT, YNNKEL (reference sequence). The CDR3 bases are TGTGCCAGCAGCCACAGACTAGCGGGAGGGGTCAATGAGCAGTTCTTC. Its protein is CASSHRLAGGVNEQFF.

The chain carries TRBV5-1 and TRBJ2-3; 7 nucleotides align to TRBD2. V gave up 4 bases and J gave up 0 bases; unmatched junction bases: 5. The CDR3 runs to 15 residues. CDR1 is SGHRS and CDR2 is YFSETQ in the germline V gene. CDR3 nucleotide sequence: TGCGCCAGCAGCACCCTAGCGGCTAGCACAGATACGCAGTATTTT. Translation gives CASSTLAASTDTQYF.

The chain couples TRBV11-1 to TRBJ2-2, with 7 bases aligning to TRBD2. The CDR3 sequence is 15 residues long. Per germline, CDR1 SGHAT and CDR2 FQDESV (reference sequence). J lost 7 bases, V lost 2 bases, and 7 bases had no gene match. CDR3 DNA sequence: TGTGCCAGCAGCTTATTATCCGGCGGGAGCGGGGAGCTGTTTTTT. This gives the protein CASSLLSGGSGELFF.

This clone was observed a handful of times. V usage is TRBV29-1 and J usage is TRBJ1-1, with unresolved D. V lost 6 bases and J lost 2, with 13 bases in between. This CDR3 contains 13 residues. CDR1 and CDR2 from the germline V gene are SQVTM and ANQGSEA. CDR3 sequence reads: CSVLEQLNTEAFF. CDR3 DNA: TGCAGCGTCTTAGAACAGTTAAACACTGAAGCTTTCTTT.

The gene calls are TRBV6-6 and TRBJ1-2; possible D gene TRBD1, 5 bases. The CDR3 length is 13 residues. V dropped 5 bases and J dropped 6 bases, with 13 bases sitting between them. CDR1 and CDR2 from the germline V gene are MNHNY and SVGAGI (reference sequence). CDR3 protein: CASSPRVGDGYTF. The CDR3 nucleotides read TGTGCCAGCAGTCCCAGGGTGGGGGATGGCTACACCTTC.

This chain joins TRBV4-3 and TRBJ1-1, with 8 bases identical to TRBD1. V trimming: 3 bases; J trimming: 3 bases; junction bases outside the gene matches: 3. The CDR3 has 14 amino acids. Germline V lookup: CDR1 LGHNA, CDR2 YSLEER. CDR3 sequence: CASSQHRGDTEAFF. In DNA, the CDR3 is TGCGCCAGCAGCCAGCACAGGGGGGACACTGAAGCTTTCTTT.

This chain joins TRBV7-8 and TRBJ2-2; 12 bases match TRBD2. The CDR3 covers 16 residues. The junction had 2 bases not matched to a gene; V was cut back by 0 bases and J by 6 bases. CDR1 and CDR2 from the germline V gene are SGHVS and FQNEAQ. CDR3 DNA: TGTGCCAGCAGCTTAGCGCGACTAGCGGGAGCCGGGGAGCTGTTTTTT. This gives the protein CASSLARLAGAGELFF.

Concerning this clone: Other DNA sequences in the same sample also yield this CDR3. The chain has TRBV28 and TRBJ1-5, with D perhaps TRBD1 (5 bases). This CDR3 region has 14 residues. The ends were cut back, 6 bases at V and 2 bases at J, with 11 bases in the middle. In germline, CDR1 is MDHEN, CDR2 SYDVKM. CDR3 sequence reads: CASSSGGRNQPQHF. CDR3 DNA sequence: TGTGCCAGCAGCAGCGGGGGTCGCAATCAGCCCCAGCATTTT.

This clone was detected once. The chain couples TRBV28 to TRBJ1-4, with TRBD1 as a possible D gene (6 bases). Germline V gene data show CDR1 as MDHEN and CDR2 as SYDVKM. The CDR3 spans 14 residues. V was pared by 3 bases and J by 8 bases, with 13 bases between. DNA of the CDR3: TGTGCCAGCAGTTTTTCACAGGGCGCCGAAAAACTGTTTTTT. It codes for CASSFSQGAEKLFF. The variable domain in full, with the rest retrieved from reference TRBV28 and TRBJ1-4, is DVKVTQSSRYLVKRTGEKVFLECVQDMDHENMFWYRQDPGLGLRLIYFSYDVKMKEKGDIPEGYSVSREKKERFSLILESASTNQTSMYLCASSFSQGAEKLFFGSGTQLSVL.

The CDR3 bases are TGTGCCATCAGTGAGCCGGGACAGCGGGATACGCAGTATTTT. Translating it yields CAISEPGQRDTQYF. The chain couples TRBV10-3 to TRBJ2-3; 7 bases agree with TRBD1. J gave up 6 bases and V 2 bases, and 5 bases lay outside the gene matches. The CDR3 runs to 14 residues. Per germline, CDR1 ENHRY and CDR2 SYGVKD.

The chain combines TRBV28 with TRBJ1-4; weak D call: TRBD1 (5 bases). The germline gives CDR1 MDHEN, CDR2 SYDVKM. V shed 6 bases and J shed 5 bases, with 13 bases lying between them. The CDR3 extends over 14 amino acids. CDR3 protein: CASRPGPGNEKLFF. The DNA for the CDR3 is TGTGCCAGCAGACCGGGACCGGGGAATGAAAAACTGTTTTTT. The full variable domain, its missing parts supplied by reference TRBV28 and TRBJ1-4, is DVKVTQSSRYLVKRTGEKVFLECVQDMDHENMFWYRQDPGLGLRLIYFSYDVKMKEKGDIPEGYSVSREKKERFSLILESASTNQTSMYLCASRPGPGNEKLFFGSGTQLSVL.

The J gene is TRBJ2-5, the V gene TRBV7-9; possibly TRBD1 for D (6 bases). There are 18 residues in the CDR3. Germline values: CDR1 SEHNR, CDR2 FQNEAQ (reference sequence). Trimming pared 5 bases from V and 6 bases from J, leaving 28 bases between. The CDR3: CASSPFGAGVRHVKTQYF. In nucleotides, the CDR3 is TGTGCCAGCAGCCCCTTCGGGGCAGGGGTGAGGCATGTGAAGACCCAGTACTTC.

The V and J genes are TRBV11-1 and TRBJ2-7; the D gene is possibly TRBD2 (6 bases). Germline CDR1 is SGHAT and CDR2 is FQDESV (reference sequence). With 4 bases removed from V and 5 bases from J, the gap between germline ends came to 12 bases. CDR3 size: 13 residues. The CDR3 DNA sequence: TGTGCCAGCAGCTGGGAGGAGATAAACGAGCAGTACTTC. It is translated as CASSWEEINEQYF.

J is TRBJ2-7 and V is TRBV7-9; no reliable D call. CDR1 and CDR2 (germline): SEHNR, FQNEAQ (reference sequence). V was trimmed by 5 bases and J by 2 bases, leaving 22 bases between them. CDR3 length equals 17 residues. The CDR3 region has the DNA TGTGCCAGCAGCCCACGCGGCGCAGCGATCGATCCCTACGAGCAGTACTTC. The encoded protein is CASSPRGAAIDPYEQYF.

V usage is TRBV27 and J usage is TRBJ2-1; 11 bases fit TRBD2. This CDR3 has 17 amino acids. With V trimmed by 5 bases and J by 0 bases, 6 bases remained unmatched. Germline V CDR1 and CDR2: MNHEY, SMNVEV (reference sequence). The CDR3 is CASSTSSGRISYNEQFF. The CDR3 bases are TGTGCCAGCAGTACTTCTAGCGGGAGGATCTCCTACAATGAGCAGTTCTTC.

The CDR3 region is CASSLRTGPSYEQYF. The CDR3 coding sequence is TGTGCCAGCAGCTTGAGGACAGGGCCTTCCTACGAGCAGTACTTC. The chain couples TRBV7-9 to TRBJ2-7; 8 bases fit TRBD1. Germline V gene sequence: CDR1 SEHNR, CDR2 FQNEAQ (reference sequence). Unmatched junction bases numbered 5, after V lost 3 bases and J lost 1 base. The CDR3 spans 15 residues.

This chain uses TRBV6-1 with TRBJ1-1, with D unresolved. Germline V gene data show CDR1 as MNHNS and CDR2 as SASEGT. The CDR3 runs to 15 residues. Trimming pared 2 bases from V and 0 bases from J, leaving 10 bases between. CDR3 coding DNA: TGTGCCAGCAGTGAAAGTCGGACCATGAACACTGAAGCTTTCTTT. It translates to CASSESRTMNTEAFF.

V is TRBV9 and J is TRBJ2-1; the D gene is possibly TRBD2 (6 bases). The CDR3 contains 17 residues. Germline V gene lookup returns CDR1 SGDLS and CDR2 YYNGEE. V was cut by 4 bases and J by 3 bases, with 20 bases left in between. For the CDR3, the DNA is TGTGCCAGCAGCACCTCGCGGGGTGGGCAAGGCTACAATGAGCAGTTCTTC. Translating gives CASSTSRGGQGYNEQFF.

As concerns this clone: The same CDR3 is also encoded by other DNA sequences in this sample. This chain connects TRBV7-9 to TRBJ1-1; 9 nucleotides match TRBD1. Trimming at V came to 5 bases and at J to 4 bases, leaving 5 bases not matched to a gene. Germline CDR1 and CDR2: SEHNR and FQNEAQ (reference sequence). CDR3 length: 14 residues. The CDR3 nucleotides are TGTGCCAGCAGCCCAGACAGGGGGTTCACTGAAGCTTTCTTT. Residues: CASSPDRGFTEAFF.

The V call is TRBV30, the J call TRBJ2-5; TRBD1 might be the D (5 bases). There are 14 residues in the CDR3. Germline V CDR1 and CDR2: GTSNPN, SVGIG (reference sequence). Trimming pared 3 bases from V and 3 bases from J, leaving 14 bases between. For the CDR3, the DNA is TGTGCCTGGAGCCCTACAGGTTTAGAAGAGACCCAGTACTTC. Translation: CAWSPTGLEETQYF. The complete variable domain, with remaining parts taken from reference TRBV30 and TRBJ2-5, reads SQTIHQWPATLVQPVGSPLSLECTVEGTSNPNLYWYRQAAGRGLQLLFYSVGIGQISSEVPQNLSASRPQDRQFILSSKKLLLSDSGFYLCAWSPTGLEETQYFGPGTRLLVL.

The J gene is TRBJ1-4, the V gene TRBV2, with D tentatively TRBD1 (5 bases). The germline CDR1 and CDR2 sequences are SNHLY and FYNNEI. V shed 3 bases and J shed 5 bases, with 13 bases lying between them. This CDR3 has 15 residues. The CDR3 bases are TGTGCCAGCAGTGATACGGTACGGACAAATGAAAAACTGTTTTTT. It encodes CASSDTVRTNEKLFF. Looking up the rest from reference TRBV2 and TRBJ1-4 gives the full variable domain: EPEVTQTPSHQVTQMGQEVILRCVPISNHLYFYWYRQILGQKVEFLVSFYNNEISEKSEIFDDQFSVERPDGSNFTLKIRSTKLEDSAMYFCASSDTVRTNEKLFFGSGTQLSVL.

The rearrangement links TRBV28 to TRBJ1-2, with D perhaps matching TRBD1 (6 bases). Germline V gene data show CDR1 as MDHEN and CDR2 as SYDVKM. The ends were cut back, 5 bases at V and 8 bases at J, with 21 bases in the middle. The CDR3 totals 15 residues. The CDR3 is CASSQRPGTRGGYTF. CDR3 DNA sequence: TGTGCCAGCAGTCAAAGACCCGGGACCAGGGGAGGCTACACCTTC.

The table lists this clone with a count of one. J is TRBJ2-2 and V is TRBV11-1; D unresolved. Germline V gene sequence: CDR1 SGHAT, CDR2 FQDESV (reference sequence). This CDR3 is built from 14 residues. V lost 5 bases and J lost 6, with 13 bases in between. As DNA, the CDR3 is TGTGCCAGCAGCCCACGACACGGAGCCGGGGAGCTGTTTTTT. This translates into CASSPRHGAGELFF.

This clone appeared a few times. V gene TRBV28 combines with J gene TRBJ2-7, with a weak D call TRBD1 (6 bases). V gave up 5 bases and J gave up 5 bases, with 19 bases separating them. The CDR3 covers 15 residues. Germline CDR1 MDHEN, CDR2 SYDVKM. DNA of the CDR3: TGTGCCAGCAGTCCCAGGGGCGCTGGGAGCAACGAGCAGTACTTC. Its protein product is CASSPRGAGSNEQYF.

This clone has a single count. The V and J genes are TRBV7-2 and TRBJ2-1; D tentatively fits TRBD1 or TRBD2 (6 bases each). V was cut by 4 bases and J by 4 bases, with 11 bases left in between. The CDR3 runs 14 residues. CDR1 SGHTA and CDR2 FQGNSA come from the germline V gene. Here the CDR3 reads CASSSSGAYNEQFF. CDR3 DNA sequence: TGTGCCAGCAGCTCCTCGGGGGCGTACAATGAGCAGTTCTTC.

This clone appeared a single time. The V call is TRBV1, the J call TRBJ2-7; the tabulated D call, TRBD1, remains unverified against the DNA. TRBV1 is a pseudogene locus. This CDR3 is built from 13 residues. The CDR3 coding sequence is TGCACCAGCATCCGGGGACAGACCTACGAGCAGTACTTC. This sequence encodes CTSIRGQTYEQYF.